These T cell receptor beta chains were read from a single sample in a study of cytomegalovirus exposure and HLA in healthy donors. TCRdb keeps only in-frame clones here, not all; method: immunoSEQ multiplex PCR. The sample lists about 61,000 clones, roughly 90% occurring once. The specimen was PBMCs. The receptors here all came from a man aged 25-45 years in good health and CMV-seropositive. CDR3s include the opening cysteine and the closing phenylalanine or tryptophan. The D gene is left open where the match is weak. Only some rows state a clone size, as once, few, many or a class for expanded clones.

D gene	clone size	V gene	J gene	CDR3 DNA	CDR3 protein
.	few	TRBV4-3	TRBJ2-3	TGCGCCAGCAGCCAAGACTCTAGCACAGATACGCAGTATTTT	CASSQDSSTDTQYF
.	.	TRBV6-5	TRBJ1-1	TGTGCCAGCACTACAGGACCCACGTTTGGAGCTTTCTTT	CASTTGPTFGAFF
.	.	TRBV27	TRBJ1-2	TGTGCCAGCAGTTTATACGCGCGGGGCGGGCAGAACTATGGCTACACCTTC	CASSLYARGGQNYGYTF
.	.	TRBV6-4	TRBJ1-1	TGTGCCAGCGAAGTACGGGACTCCTACGAGGACACTGAAGCTTTCTTT	CASEVRDSYEDTEAFF
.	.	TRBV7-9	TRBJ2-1	TGTGCCAGCGTCCAGCGGACCTACAATGAGCAGTTCTTC	CASVQRTYNEQFF
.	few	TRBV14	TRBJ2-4	TGTGCCAGCAGCCAAGGGAGCATTCAGTACTTC	CASSQGSIQYF
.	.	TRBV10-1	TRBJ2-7	TGCGCCAGCAGTGAAGTGCGGGCCCCCTACGAGCAGTACTTC	CASSEVRAPYEQYF
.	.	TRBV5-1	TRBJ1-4	TGCGCCAGCAGCTTGAATTCCGGGTCGGAACTGTTTTTT	CASSLNSGSELFF
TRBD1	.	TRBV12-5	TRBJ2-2	TGTGCTAGTGGTTTAGGGGGCCTGAACACCGGGGAGCTGTTTTTT	CASGLGGLNTGELFF
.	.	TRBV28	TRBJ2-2	TGTGCCAGCAGTTTCCTCGGGCAGGGGCACACCGGGGAGCTGTTTTTT	CASSFLGQGHTGELFF
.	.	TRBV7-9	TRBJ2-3	TGTGCCAGCAGCCCGACAGGTAACACAGATACGCAGTATTTT	CASSPTGNTDTQYF
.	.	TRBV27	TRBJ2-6	TGTGCCAGCAGTTTAGACAGTGCAGTTCCCGGGGCCAACGTCCTGACTTTC	CASSLDSAVPGANVLTF
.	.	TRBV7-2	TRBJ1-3	TGTGCCAGCAGCTTAGATCCGGGAGGGGAAAACACCATATATTTT	CASSLDPGGENTIYF
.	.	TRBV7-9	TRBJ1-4	TGTGCCAGCAGCTTAGCGGCCAGGGCGAATGAAAAACTGTTTTTT	CASSLAARANEKLFF
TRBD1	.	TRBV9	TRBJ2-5	TGTGCCAGCAGCCCCTCCGGGACAGGGGATCTAGACCAGTACTTC	CASSPSGTGDLDQYF
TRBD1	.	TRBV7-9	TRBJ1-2	TGTGCCAGCAGCTGGATGGACAGGGGGCGCGGCTACACCTTC	CASSWMDRGRGYTF
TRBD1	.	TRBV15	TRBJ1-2	TGTGCCACCAGCAACTCATGGACAGGCAACTATGGCCACACCTTC	CATSNSWTGNYGHTF
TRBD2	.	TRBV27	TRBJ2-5	TGTGCCAGCAGCAGACTAGCGGGGGCAGAGACCCAGTACTTC	CASSRLAGAETQYF
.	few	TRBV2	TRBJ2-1	TGTGCCAGCAGTCCTGACTCCTCGACGGGTAATGAGCAGTTCTTC	CASSPDSSTGNEQFF
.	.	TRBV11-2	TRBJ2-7	TGTGCCAGCAGCCGTTCAGGGGCCCCTGGCTCCTACGAGCAGTACTTC	CASSRSGAPGSYEQYF
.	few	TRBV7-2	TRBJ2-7	TGTGCCAGCAGCGTGGACTGGGTGGTTTACGAGCAGTACTTC	CASSVDWVVYEQYF
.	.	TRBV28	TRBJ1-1	TGTGCCAGCAGTTTCGGCGGAGAAGCTTTCTTT	CASSFGGEAFF
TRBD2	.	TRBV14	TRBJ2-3	TGTGCCAGCAGCCACGGGACTAGCGGGAGGATCACAGATACGCAGTATTTT	CASSHGTSGRITDTQYF
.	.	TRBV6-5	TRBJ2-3	TGTGCCAGGGGGCCCACAGATACGCAGTATTTT	CARGPTDTQYF
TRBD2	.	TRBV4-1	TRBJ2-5	TGCGCCAGCAGCCAGGTTACCATTAGCGGGAAGGGAGAGACCCAGTACTTC	CASSQVTISGKGETQYF
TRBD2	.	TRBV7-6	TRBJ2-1	TGTGCCAGCAGCTTGGAGCGGGAGTTTAATGAGCAGTTCTTC	CASSLEREFNEQFF
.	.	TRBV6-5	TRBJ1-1	TGTGCCAGCAGCTCTAAACGGGGGGGCAACACTGAAGCTTTCTTT	CASSSKRGGNTEAFF
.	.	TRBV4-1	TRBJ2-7	TGCGCCAGCAGCCAAGATCGAGACTACGAGCAGTACTTC	CASSQDRDYEQYF
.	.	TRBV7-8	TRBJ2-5	TGTGCCAGCAGCTTTAGTCAGGGGATGATCGAGACCCAGTACTTC	CASSFSQGMIETQYF
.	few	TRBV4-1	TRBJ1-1	TGCGCCAGCAGCTCCTCCCGGGTTGTGAACACTGAAGCTTTCTTT	CASSSSRVVNTEAFF
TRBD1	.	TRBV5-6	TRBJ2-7	TGTGCCAGCAGCTTCGGGACAGGGGGCTCCTACGAGCAGTACTTC	CASSFGTGGSYEQYF
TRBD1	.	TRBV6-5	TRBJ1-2	TGTGCCAGCAGTTCCCGGACAGGGAGAGGCTACACCTTC	CASSSRTGRGYTF
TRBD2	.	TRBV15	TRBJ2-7	TGTGCCACCAGCCAGAGTTTTGATACTAGCGGGTCCTACGAGCAGTACTTC	CATSQSFDTSGSYEQYF
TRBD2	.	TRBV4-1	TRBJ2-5	TGCGCCAGCAGCCAGGCCGGCTTGCGGGAGTATTTCGAGACCCAGTACTTC	CASSQAGLREYFETQYF
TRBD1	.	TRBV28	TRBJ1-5	TGTGCCAGCAGGGATCTGGACAGGGTTCTTAACAATCAGCCCCAGCATTTT	CASRDLDRVLNNQPQHF
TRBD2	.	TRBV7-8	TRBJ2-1	TGTGCCAGCAGCCGACACAGCGGGAGGAATGAGCAGTTCTTC	CASSRHSGRNEQFF
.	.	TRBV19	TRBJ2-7	TGTGCCAGTAGTATTAGTGGCTACGAGCAGTACTTC	CASSISGYEQYF
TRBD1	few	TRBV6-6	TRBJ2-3	TGTGCCAGCAGGAGCGGGACAGGGGAGACGCAGTATTTT	CASRSGTGETQYF
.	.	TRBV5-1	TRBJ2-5	TGCGCCAGCAGCTCTCAGGGTGTGGACCAGTACTTC	CASSSQGVDQYF
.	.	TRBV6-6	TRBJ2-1	TGTGCCAGCAGTTACGGCGGGAACTACAATGAGCAGTTCTTC	CASSYGGNYNEQFF
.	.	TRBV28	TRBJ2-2	TGTGCCAGCAGTGGCCTCATTGGGCAGGGGGAGCTGTTTTTT	CASSGLIGQGELFF